These T cell receptor beta chains were read from a single sample in a study of somatic mutations in cytotoxic T cells in rheumatoid arthritis. Some clones are missing from TCRdb's copy, which holds only in-frame ones; the method was immunoSEQ multiplex PCR. Of more than 9,500 clones in the sample, roughly four fifths were seen once. Sequences were obtained from CD8+ T cells sorted from blood. These receptors came from a woman aged 60-75 years in good health. Each CDR3 is given with its conserved first and last residue. A D gene is named only where the DNA matches it firmly. For some rows the clone size is stated as once, few or many, or as a class when expanded; others skip it.

size,D,J,V,DNA,CDR3
NA,TRBD1,TRBJ1-4,TRBV19,TGTGCCAGTAGTATGTGGGACAGTAATGAAAAACTGTTTTTT,CASSMWDSNEKLFF
NA,TRBD1,TRBJ1-1,TRBV28,TGTGCCAGCAGTCCTACGACAGGGCCGAGGGACACTGAAGCTTTCTTT,CASSPTTGPRDTEAFF
NA,TRBD2,TRBJ2-1,TRBV7-9,TGTGCCAGCAGCTCCGGGACTAGCGGGGGGTATGAGCAGTTCTTC,CASSSGTSGGYEQFF
few,NA,TRBJ1-1,TRBV6-5,TGTGCCAGCAGTCACACAGGGCCGAACACTGAAGCTTTCTTT,CASSHTGPNTEAFF
few,NA,TRBJ2-7,TRBV7-9,TGTGCCAGCAGCGGAGCGATTCTACCCTACGAGCAGTACTTC,CASSGAILPYEQYF
NA,NA,TRBJ1-4,TRBV9,TGTGCCAGCAGCGTAGAAGGGGGTGTCGATGAAAAACTGTTTTTT,CASSVEGGVDEKLFF
NA,NA,TRBJ1-1,TRBV30,TGTGCCTGGAGTGGTTGGGGGCTAATAGGGCTGAACACTGAAGCTTTCTTT,CAWSGWGLIGLNTEAFF
NA,NA,TRBJ1-5,TRBV7-9,TGTGCCAGCAGCTCCCAGGACACCCTGGGCAATCAGCCCCAGCATTTT,CASSSQDTLGNQPQHF
NA,TRBD1,TRBJ2-7,TRBV11-2,TGTGCCAGCAGCTTAGAAGGGGGCGCCGAGCAGTACTTC,CASSLEGGAEQYF
NA,NA,TRBJ2-3,TRBV9,TGTGCCAGCAGCGTAGTGGAACGGGGGGCCACAGATACGCAGTATTTT,CASSVVERGATDTQYF
NA,TRBD1,TRBJ2-3,TRBV30,TGTGCCTGGGGGACAGCAGATACGCAGTATTTT,CAWGTADTQYF
NA,NA,TRBJ1-3,TRBV11-2,TGTGCCAGCAGCTCGGGGACACCCCTGAGCTCTGGAAACACCATATATTTT,CASSSGTPLSSGNTIYF
NA,NA,TRBJ2-5,TRBV2,TGTGCCAGCAGTGAAACAGGGCCCCTTCCAGAGACCCAGTACTTC,CASSETGPLPETQYF
NA,TRBD1,TRBJ2-7,TRBV23-1,TGCGCCAGCAGCCGGGACAGCTCCTACGAGCAGTACTTC,CASSRDSSYEQYF
once,TRBD1,TRBJ1-6,TRBV7-9,TGTGCCAGCTGGACAGGGGCCTATAATTCACCCCTCCACTTT,CASWTGAYNSPLHF
NA,NA,TRBJ2-5,TRBV5-1,TGCGCCAGCAGCTTGGAGTCTAGACAAGAGACCCAGTACTTC,CASSLESRQETQYF
NA,NA,TRBJ1-4,TRBV5-6,TGTGCCAGCAGCTTTACAGCTAATGAAAAACTGTTTTTT,CASSFTANEKLFF
once,NA,TRBJ2-2,TRBV10-3,TGTGCCACCGCGGACAAATCGAACACCGGGGAGCTGTTTTTT,CATADKSNTGELFF
NA,NA,TRBJ2-2,TRBV7-3,TGTGCCAGCAGCTCTCCGAACACCGGGGAGCTGTTTTTT,CASSSPNTGELFF
few,TRBD1,TRBJ2-7,TRBV5-1,TGCGCCAGCAGCTTGGGGACAGGGGGCTACGAGCAGTACTTC,CASSLGTGGYEQYF
NA,NA,TRBJ1-2,TRBV29-1,TGCAGCGTTGAAGATGGAAGGGAGCAGGACTATGGCTACACCTTC,CSVEDGREQDYGYTF
NA,TRBD1,TRBJ2-7,TRBV6-5,TGTGCCAGCAGTGGGACAGGGCCGTACGAGCAGTACTTC,CASSGTGPYEQYF
few,TRBD2,TRBJ2-5,TRBV28,TGTGCCAGCAGTTTAGGCGGGGGGGCCGAAGAGACCCAGTACTTC,CASSLGGGAEETQYF
NA,NA,TRBJ2-6,TRBV4-1,TGCGCCAGCAGCCAAGCGACTCCTGGGGCCAACGTCCTGACTTTC,CASSQATPGANVLTF
NA,TRBD1,TRBJ2-3,TRBV4-2,TGTGCCAGCAGCCAAGAGTGGGAGACAGGGCTGTCAGATACGCAGTATTTT,CASSQEWETGLSDTQYF
NA,TRBD2,TRBJ2-3,TRBV5-1,TGCGCCAGCAGCGCCGGGACTAGCGGGGTCACAGATACGCAGTATTTT,CASSAGTSGVTDTQYF
once,TRBD1,TRBJ1-5,TRBV19,TGTGCCAGTAGGAAAGACAGGGGGGACCTCGGGCAGCCCCAGCATTTT,CASRKDRGDLGQPQHF
NA,NA,TRBJ2-2,TRBV6-1,TGTGCCAGCAGGGACAAGCTCACCGGGGAGCTGTTTTTT,CASRDKLTGELFF
NA,TRBD1,TRBJ2-7,TRBV11-2,TGTGCCAGCAGCGAACACTGGGACAGAGCTACCTACGAGCAGTACTTC,CASSEHWDRATYEQYF
NA,TRBD1,TRBJ1-3,TRBV6-1,TGTGCCAGCAAGCAGACAGGGGGATTGGACACCATATATTTT,CASKQTGGLDTIYF
NA,TRBD1,TRBJ2-1,TRBV28,TGTGCCAGCACCAGACAGGGGGCGCGGAGTCTTGAGCAGTTCTTC,CASTRQGARSLEQFF
NA,NA,TRBJ1-2,TRBV7-6,TGTGCCAGCAGCCCTGAGGGCGGCTATGGCTACACCTTC,CASSPEGGYGYTF
few,TRBD2,TRBJ2-5,TRBV6-5,TGTGCCAGCAGTTATAGCGGGGGGGCACCCGAGACCCAGTACTTC,CASSYSGGAPETQYF
NA,NA,TRBJ1-2,TRBV7-8,TGTGCCAGCAGCTTAGCGGGGCAGGAGATGGCTGGCTACACCTTC,CASSLAGQEMAGYTF
NA,TRBD2,TRBJ2-5,TRBV7-6,TGTGCCAGCAGCAAAAGCGGGGGGCGAGAGACCCAGTACTTC,CASSKSGGRETQYF
NA,NA,TRBJ2-7,TRBV10-3,TGTGCCATCAGTGAGGAAAACACCCGAAGCTCCTACGAGCAGTACTTC,CAISEENTRSSYEQYF
NA,TRBD1,TRBJ2-1,TRBV7-9,TGTGCCAGCAGCTCCAAGGGGGCCTGGGAGCAGTTCTTC,CASSSKGAWEQFF
NA,NA,TRBJ2-1,TRBV27,TGTGCCAGCAGTTTAGTAGAGCCCTACAATGAGCAGTTCTTC,CASSLVEPYNEQFF